Each of the 20 T cell receptor beta chains below was sequenced from the same sample in a study of T-cell reconstitution after alpha-beta-depleted transplantation in children. Construction of the TCRbeta library involved unique molecular identifiers. MiXCR, run by TCRdb on the PCR reads, gives a single entry per CDR3 protein. The sample includes roughly 90,000 distinct CDR3 sequences, 12% seen only once; the top ten take approximately 14%. Sequencing used PBMCs from the stem cell graft donor, obtained from the stem cell graft. The source of these receptors is a human donor who donated a stem cell graft to a child with inherited bone marrow failure.

This clonotype was seen repeatedly, ten times or more. This chain joins TRBV7-2 and TRBJ1-6; D is uncertain. Germline V CDR1 and CDR2: SGHTA, FQGNSA. This CDR3 comprises 13 residues. The V and J ends lost 1 base and 8 bases respectively, with 6 bases between them. CDR3 sequence: CASSLESYSPLHF. CDR3 sequence (DNA): TGTGCCAGCAGCTTAGAGAGTTATTCACCCCTCCACTTT.

V and J are TRBV6-6 and TRBJ1-4, with D perhaps TRBD1 (5 bases). Germline V gene lookup returns CDR1 MNHNY and CDR2 SVGAGI (reference sequence). The CDR3 consists of 13 residues. The V end was cut by 0 bases, the J end by 12 bases, with 11 bases between. CDR3: CASSYSSGTQLFF. CDR3 DNA: TGTGCCAGCAGTTACTCTTCCGGGACGCAACTGTTTTTT.

This clonotype has ten or more counts. The genes are TRBV5-1 and TRBJ1-2; perhaps TRBD1 as D (5 bases). V was shortened by 4 bases and J by 0 bases, with 10 bases between the two germline ends. Germline CDR1 SGHRS, CDR2 YFSETQ. This CDR3 has 14 residues. The CDR3 region has the DNA TGCGCCAGCAGCCCCGACAGACCTAACTATGGCTACACCTTC. It is translated as CASSPDRPNYGYTF.

This clonotype has at least ten counts. The V call is TRBV4-1, the J call TRBJ2-1, with D possibly being TRBD1 (6 bases). CDR3 length equals 16 residues. The V gene lost 1 base and the J gene lost 2 bases, with 12 bases spanning the gap. The germline gives CDR1 MGHRA, CDR2 YSYEKL. The CDR3: CASSQGYGGAYNEQFF. Written as DNA, the CDR3 is TGCGCCAGCAGCCAAGGGTATGGGGGCGCCTACAATGAGCAGTTCTTC.

This clonotype came up many times. This rearrangement joins TRBV4-2 to TRBJ1-4; D perhaps matches TRBD1 (6 bases). Germline V CDR1 and CDR2: LGHNA, YNFKEQ. Trimming shortened V by 2 bases and J by 7 bases, and 17 bases separated the two germline ends. The CDR3 has 16 amino acids. CDR3 residues: CASSQTLSGAGEKLFF. Written as DNA, the CDR3 is TGTGCCAGCAGCCAAACCCTTTCAGGGGCGGGTGAAAAACTGTTTTTT.

In this sample, this clonotype turned up many times. One junction end disagrees with the germline gene, perhaps due to a read error. V is TRBV30 and J is TRBJ2-1; either TRBD1 or TRBD2 may fit D (6 bases each). Germline assignment: CDR1 GTSNPN and CDR2 SVGIG (reference sequence). CDR3 length: 12 residues. CDR3 sequence (DNA): TGTGCCTGCGGGGGCGGCTTCAATCAGCAGTTCTTC. It is translated as CACGGGFNQQFF.

The rearrangement uses TRBV20-1 and TRBJ2-3; 10 bases align to TRBD1. The CDR3 consists of 16 residues. With 0 bases clipped from V and 2 bases from J, the junction kept 5 bases outside the gene matches. Germline CDR1 is DFQATT and CDR2 is SNEGSKA (reference sequence). CDR3 sequence reads: CSAREGQGPNTDTQYF. The CDR3 bases are TGCAGTGCTAGAGAGGGACAGGGGCCAAACACAGATACGCAGTATTTT.

This clonotype was seen at least ten times. CDR3 sequence reads: CARSGLDNEQFF. The CDR3 region has the DNA TGTGCCAGGTCGGGACTAGACAATGAGCAGTTCTTC. The V and J genes are TRBV10-3 and TRBJ2-1, with 8 nucleotides matching TRBD2. The J segment lost 5 bases and the V segment lost 10 bases, leaving 4 bases of the junction unmatched. CDR1 and CDR2 from the germline V gene are ENHRY and SYGVKD. The CDR3 length is 12 residues.

This clonotype was counted at least ten times. The rearrangement uses TRBV4-3 and TRBJ2-1; 15 positions agree with TRBD2. This CDR3 spans 18 amino acids. Trimming removed 4 bases from V and 1 base from J; junction bases left unmatched: 5. Germline loops: CDR1 LGHNA, CDR2 YSLEER. CDR3 residues: CASSRGLAGGRSYNEQFF. CDR3 sequence (DNA): TGCGCCAGCAGCCGAGGACTAGCGGGGGGGAGGTCCTACAATGAGCAGTTCTTC.

This clonotype was observed at least ten times. This chain uses TRBV12-3 or TRBV12-4 with TRBJ1-2; D might be TRBD1 (6 bases). The V and J ends lost 4 bases and 8 bases respectively, with 17 bases between them. The CDR3 covers 14 residues. The CDR3, as DNA: TGTGCCAGCAGTTATTTTACAGGGTCCCAAGGCTACACCTTC. Translating it yields CASSYFTGSQGYTF.

The sample holds many counts of this clonotype. This rearrangement joins TRBV7-9 to TRBJ1-3; TRBD1 aligns across 7 bases. Losses at the gene ends were 5 bases for V and 0 bases for J; bases not matched to a gene: 10. Germline CDR1 SEHNR, CDR2 FQNEAQ (reference sequence). CDR3 length equals 17 residues. CDR3 nucleotide sequence: TGTGCCAGCAGCGTCCTCGGGACAGCCCCCTCTGGAAACACCATATATTTT. It codes for CASSVLGTAPSGNTIYF.

This clonotype showed up just once. CDR3 amino acids: CASSPKEGIVYEQYF. CDR3 nucleotides: TGTGCCAGCTCACCAAAGGAGGGGATCGTCTACGAGCAGTACTTC. V is TRBV18 and J is TRBJ2-7; a possible D gene is TRBD2 (6 bases). V was pared by 2 bases and J by 3 bases, with 14 bases between. The CDR3 covers 15 residues. Germline CDR1 and CDR2: KGHSH and LQKENI.

This clonotype was picked up many times. The chain links TRBV24-1 to TRBJ2-2; no reliable D call. V dropped 9 bases and J dropped 6 bases, with 10 bases sitting between them. The CDR3 spans 12 residues. CDR1 is KGHDR, CDR2 SFDVKD, per germline. The CDR3 loop reads CATGRNAGELFF. The CDR3 DNA reads as TGTGCCACCGGAAGAAACGCCGGGGAGCTGTTTTTT.

This clonotype has ten or more counts. This chain connects TRBV5-1 to TRBJ2-7, with 8 nucleotides matching TRBD1. After removal of 5 bases from V and 3 bases from J, the junction contained 10 bases not matched to a gene. CDR1 is SGHRS, CDR2 YFSETQ, per germline. The CDR3 runs 15 residues. CDR3 sequence (DNA): TGCGCCAGCAGTCGTTCCGGGACAGGATTCTACGAGCAGTACTTC. Translating gives CASSRSGTGFYEQYF.

In this sample, this clonotype turned up many times. This chain uses TRBV7-9 with TRBJ2-7; 7 bases map to TRBD2. The CDR3 is 16 residues long. J was trimmed by 0 bases and V by 2 bases; bases with no gene match: 7. The V gene's germline CDR1 is SEHNR and CDR2 FQNEAQ (reference sequence). As DNA, the CDR3 is TGTGCCAGCAGCTTATATCCTGGGGACTACTCCTACGAGCAGTACTTC. Its protein product is CASSLYPGDYSYEQYF. Full variable domain (remainder filled in from reference TRBV7-9 and TRBJ2-7): DTGVSQNPRHKITKRGQNVTFRCDPISEHNRLYWYRQTLGQGPEFLTYFQNEAQLEKSRLLSDRFSAERPKGSFSTLEIQRTEQGDSAMYLCASSLYPGDYSYEQYFGPGTRLTVT.

This clonotype was counted at least ten times. This chain connects TRBV20-1 to TRBJ2-7; 9 bases are shared with TRBD2. The CDR3 spans 14 residues. J lost 0 bases, V lost 6 bases, and 6 bases had no gene match. Germline values: CDR1 DFQATT, CDR2 SNEGSKA (reference sequence). Written as DNA, the CDR3 is TGCAGTGCCCTGGGCGGGGGGGCCTCCTACGAGCAGTACTTC. Protein product: CSALGGGASYEQYF.

This clonotype showed up many times. Written as DNA, the CDR3 is TGTGCCAGCAGCTTATTACTAGCGGGTTCGGCCGGGGAGCTGTTTTTT. Its protein is CASSLLLAGSAGELFF. The chain carries TRBV7-9 and TRBJ2-2, with 9 nucleotides matching TRBD2. Germline V gene lookup returns CDR1 SEHNR and CDR2 FQNEAQ (reference sequence). This CDR3 contains 16 residues. V trimming: 2 bases; J trimming: 6 bases; junction bases outside the gene matches: 7.

Ten or more counts support this clonotype. The chain employs TRBV20-1 and TRBJ2-7, with D uncertain. The length of the CDR3 is 11 residues. Germline lookup yields CDR1 DFQATT and CDR2 SNEGSKA (reference sequence). Trimming took off 8 bases at V and 4 bases at J, with 12 bases between the two ends. CDR3: CSSFRAYEQYF. The CDR3 DNA follows: TGCAGTAGTTTTCGGGCGTACGAGCAGTACTTC.

This clonotype has ten or more counts. The V and J genes are TRBV5-1 and TRBJ2-7, with D possibly being TRBD2 (5 bases). V lost 0 bases and J lost 7, with 11 bases in between. The germline gives CDR1 SGHRS, CDR2 YFSETQ. The CDR3 is 13 amino acids. CDR3 loop: CASSLVNEGEQYF. The CDR3 DNA reads TGCGCCAGCAGCTTGGTCAATGAGGGAGAGCAGTACTTC.

This chain links TRBV4-3 with TRBJ1-6, with a weak D call TRBD1 (6 bases). V gave up 1 base and J gave up 6 bases, with 7 bases separating them. The CDR3 length is 14 residues. Germline CDR1 is LGHNA and CDR2 is YSLEER. The CDR3 sequence: CASSQGDTNSPLHF. CDR3 bases: TGCGCCAGCAGCCAAGGGGACACTAATTCACCCCTCCACTTT.